The 19 T cell receptor beta chains below were found in one sample sequenced in a study of T cells after yellow fever vaccination. A single record per CDR3 protein comes from TCRdb applying MiXCR to the 5' RACE reads. This table holds 200,000 to 300,000 distinct CDR3 sequences, approximately 6.3% found once. Specimen: CD4+ T cells sorted from PBMCs, collected on the day of the yellow fever booster vaccination. These receptor sequences come from a man aged 30-40 years who received the YFV17D yellow fever vaccine.

The CDR3 DNA reads TGTGCCAGCAGTTTCGCAGGACAGTCCTACAATGAGCAGTTCTTC. Translated, it gives CASSFAGQSYNEQFF. The V gene is TRBV12-3 or TRBV12-4, the J gene TRBJ2-1; D is perhaps TRBD1 (6 bases). The V gene lost 3 bases and the J gene lost 1 base, with 10 bases spanning the gap. This CDR3 has 15 amino acids.

The chain combines TRBV7-6 with TRBJ2-7, with D tentatively TRBD1 or TRBD2 (5 bases each). This CDR3 contains 15 residues. V was clipped by 1 base and J by 4 bases, with 14 bases between them. Germline V lookup: CDR1 SGHVS, CDR2 FNYEAQ. CDR3 bases: TGTGCCAGCAGCTTAGAAGCGAGGGGCCCATACGAGCAGTACTTC. It yields the protein CASSLEARGPYEQYF.

V and J are TRBV20-1 and TRBJ2-1; possibly TRBD1 or TRBD2 for D (5 bases each). Trimming shortened V by 5 bases and J by 12 bases, and 23 bases separated the two germline ends. CDR3 length equals 14 residues. Germline assignment: CDR1 DFQATT and CDR2 SNEGSKA (reference sequence). CDR3 nucleotides: TGCAGTGCTTCGAGGGTAGGGGATTACGAGGTGCAGTTCTTC. This gives the protein CSASRVGDYEVQFF.

V and J are TRBV27 and TRBJ2-1, with 8 bases matching TRBD2. With V trimmed by 3 bases and J by 4 bases, 2 bases remained unmatched. This CDR3 has 14 amino acids. Germline values: CDR1 MNHEY, CDR2 SMNVEV (reference sequence). Here the CDR3 reads CASSFGLAYNEQFF. The CDR3 DNA sequence: TGTGCCAGCAGTTTCGGACTAGCTTACAATGAGCAGTTCTTC.

With regard to this clonotype: A junction end diverges from the germline sequence, so it may reflect a read error. The gene calls are TRBV20-1 and TRBJ2-1, with 7 bases matching TRBD2. The CDR3 sequence is 17 residues long. Per the germline V gene, CDR1 is DFQATT and CDR2 is SNEGSKA (reference sequence). Here the CDR3 DNA reads TGCTGTGCTAGATCCAATAGCGGGCTCCGGTCCTACAATGAGCAGTTCTTC. Encoded protein: CCARSNSGLRSYNEQFF.

There are a few counts of this clonotype. The genes are TRBV12-3 or TRBV12-4 and TRBJ2-5; either TRBD1 or TRBD2 may fit D (6 bases each). The ends were cut back, 1 base at V and 4 bases at J, with 13 bases in the middle. The CDR3 has 15 amino acids. CDR3 sequence (DNA): TGTGCCAGCAGTTTAGATTTGGGGGGCGGAGAGACCCAGTACTTC. Translated, it gives CASSLDLGGGETQYF.

V and J are TRBV25-1 and TRBJ2-1, with 11 bases identical to TRBD2. Germline values: CDR1 MGHDK, CDR2 SYGVNS. The junction had 4 bases not matched to a gene; V was cut back by 0 bases and J by 6 bases. The CDR3 has 16 residues. The CDR3 loop reads CASSEYVAGGSNEQFF. DNA of the CDR3: TGTGCCAGCAGTGAATACGTAGCGGGAGGGTCCAATGAGCAGTTCTTC. The full variable domain, rest sourced from reference TRBV25-1 and TRBJ2-1, is EADIYQTPRYLVIGTGKKITLECSQTMGHDKMYWYQQDPGMELHLIHYSYGVNSTEKGDLSSESTVSRIRTEHFPLTLESARPSHTSQYLCASSEYVAGGSNEQFFGPGTRLTVL.

There are many counts of this clonotype. V usage is TRBV29-1 and J usage is TRBJ2-1, with 8 bases lining up with TRBD2. The CDR3 loop spans 13 amino acids. After removal of 4 bases from V and 9 bases from J, the junction contained 8 bases not matched to a gene. Germline assignment: CDR1 SQVTM and CDR2 ANQGSEA. CDR3 in DNA: TGCAGCGTTGGTGGGACTAGTGCGGGTGAGCAGTTCTTC. This translates into CSVGGTSAGEQFF.

V and J are TRBV20-1 and TRBJ1-2, with 7 nucleotides matching TRBD1. Germline CDR1 and CDR2: DFQATT and SNEGSKA (reference sequence). The CDR3 length is 14 residues. With 8 bases clipped from V and 3 bases from J, the junction kept 12 bases outside the gene matches. The CDR3 DNA follows: TGCAGTTTCAGGGGGACAGATCTCTACTATGGCTACACCTTC. As protein: CSFRGTDLYYGYTF.

The chain joins TRBV6-2 or TRBV6-3 to TRBJ2-1; unclear D gene. This CDR3 contains 15 residues. Per germline, CDR1 MNHEY and CDR2 SVGEGT. Trimming removed 8 bases from V and 1 base from J, with 15 bases in between. The CDR3 is CASGKTSPSYNEQFF. CDR3 in DNA: TGTGCCAGCGGGAAAACCTCCCCTTCCTACAATGAGCAGTTCTTC.

This clonotype appeared many times. This chain uses TRBV19 with TRBJ2-2, with unresolved D. V was shortened by 10 bases and J by 1 base, with 19 bases between the two germline ends. Germline V lookup: CDR1 LNHDA, CDR2 SQIVND (reference sequence). CDR3 length equals 16 residues. CDR3 loop: CATKPPSSLNTGELFF. The CDR3 coding sequence is TGTGCCACTAAGCCCCCGAGTAGCCTGAACACCGGGGAGCTGTTTTTT.

This clonotype appeared many times. V gene TRBV6-5 combines with J gene TRBJ2-1, with a tentative D call TRBD1 (7 bases). Trimming shortened V by 0 bases and J by 4 bases, and 13 bases separated the two germline ends. This CDR3 has 16 residues. The germline CDR1 and CDR2 sequences are MNHEY and SVGAGI. The DNA of the CDR3 is TGTGCCAGCAGTTACTCGGAGGGGGCGCGTTACAATGAGCAGTTCTTC. This codes for CASSYSEGARYNEQFF.

Comment on this clonotype: The junction differs from germline at one of its ends, possibly a read error. The chain carries TRBV7-7 and TRBJ2-5, with 7 nucleotides matching TRBD2. CDR1 SSHAT and CDR2 FNYEAQ come from the germline V gene (reference sequence). The CDR3 is made up of 12 amino acids. The CDR3: CASSLAGTSRYF. The CDR3 DNA reads as TGTGCTAGCAGCTTAGCGGGCACCTCTCGGTACTTC.

V gene TRBV20-1 combines with J gene TRBJ1-2; D not resolved. The CDR3 extends over 11 amino acids. Trimming took off 6 bases at V and 5 bases at J, with 10 bases between the two ends. Germline V gives CDR1 DFQATT, CDR2 SNEGSKA (reference sequence). The CDR3 DNA reads as TGCAGTGCGCCAAGTACTTATGGCTACACCTTC. Protein: CSAPSTYGYTF.

The chain employs TRBV5-6 and TRBJ2-1; a possible D gene is TRBD1 (6 bases). CDR1 and CDR2 (germline): SGHDT, YYEEEE. CDR3 length: 13 amino acids. V lost 9 bases to trimming and J lost 15 bases, with 25 bases between them. Here the CDR3 reads CAMGAGTYCLGFF. CDR3 nucleotides: TGTGCCATGGGCGCCGGGACATACTGCTTAGGGTTCTTC.

The chain links TRBV15 to TRBJ2-2; D possibly corresponds to TRBD1 (5 bases). CDR1 and CDR2 from the germline V gene are LNHNV and YYDKDF (reference sequence). With 0 bases removed from V and 1 base from J, the gap between germline ends came to 9 bases. The CDR3 is 16 residues long. Here the CDR3 reads CATSRDKGRNTGELFF. The CDR3 DNA is TGTGCCACCAGCAGAGATAAGGGGCGGAACACCGGGGAGCTGTTTTTT.

This clonotype was observed at least ten times. The chain combines TRBV5-1 with TRBJ2-1, with D possibly being TRBD1 (6 bases). In germline, CDR1 is SGHRS, CDR2 YFSETQ. The V end lost 3 bases, the J end lost 8 bases, and 15 bases lay between the germline ends. This CDR3 spans 14 amino acids. CDR3 sequence (DNA): TGCGCCAGCAGCTCAAACAGGGCCGGAGATGAGCAGTTCTTC. Translated, it gives CASSSNRAGDEQFF.

The rearrangement uses TRBV7-9 and TRBJ2-7, with 8 bases fitting TRBD1. CDR1 is SEHNR, CDR2 FQNEAQ, per germline (reference sequence). The J segment lost 5 bases and the V segment lost 11 bases, leaving 17 bases of the junction unmatched. This CDR3 region has 15 residues. The DNA of the CDR3 is TGTGCCGTATCGCATATGCGGACAGGGCCCCACGAGCAGTACTTC. It translates to CAVSHMRTGPHEQYF.

This clonotype has a count of ten or more. V usage is TRBV6-1 and J usage is TRBJ2-2; the match to TRBD1 covers 8 bases. Losses at the gene ends were 5 bases for V and 7 bases for J; bases not matched to a gene: 6. CDR1 MNHNS and CDR2 SASEGT come from the germline V gene. The CDR3 sequence is 14 residues long. The CDR3 DNA reads TGTGCCAGCAGTAGGGACAGGATAAACGGGGAGCTGTTTTTT. Its translation is CASSRDRINGELFF.